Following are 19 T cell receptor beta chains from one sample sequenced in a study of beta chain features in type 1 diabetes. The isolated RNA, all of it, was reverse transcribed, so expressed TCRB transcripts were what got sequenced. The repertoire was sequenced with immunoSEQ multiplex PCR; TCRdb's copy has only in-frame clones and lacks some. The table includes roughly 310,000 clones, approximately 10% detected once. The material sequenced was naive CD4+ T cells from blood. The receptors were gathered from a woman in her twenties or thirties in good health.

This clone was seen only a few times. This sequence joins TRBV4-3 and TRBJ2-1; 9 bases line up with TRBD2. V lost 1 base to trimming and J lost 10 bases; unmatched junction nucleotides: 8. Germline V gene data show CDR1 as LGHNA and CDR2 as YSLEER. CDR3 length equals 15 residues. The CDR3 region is CASSQGRLAVGEQFF. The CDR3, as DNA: TGCGCCAGCAGCCAAGGGAGACTAGCGGTAGGGGAGCAGTTCTTC.

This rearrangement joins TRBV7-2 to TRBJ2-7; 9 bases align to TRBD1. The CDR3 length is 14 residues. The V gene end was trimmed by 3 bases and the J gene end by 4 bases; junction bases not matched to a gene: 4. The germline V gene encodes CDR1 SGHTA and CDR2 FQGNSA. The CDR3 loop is CASSLGQGIYEQYF. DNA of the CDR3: TGTGCCAGCAGCTTGGGACAGGGAATATACGAGCAGTACTTC.

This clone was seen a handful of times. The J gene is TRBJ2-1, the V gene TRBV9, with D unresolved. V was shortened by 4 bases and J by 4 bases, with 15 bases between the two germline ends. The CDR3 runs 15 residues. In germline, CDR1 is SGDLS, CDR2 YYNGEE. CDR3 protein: CASSKLGTEYNEQFF. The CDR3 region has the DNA TGTGCCAGCAGCAAACTCGGCACAGAGTACAATGAGCAGTTCTTC.

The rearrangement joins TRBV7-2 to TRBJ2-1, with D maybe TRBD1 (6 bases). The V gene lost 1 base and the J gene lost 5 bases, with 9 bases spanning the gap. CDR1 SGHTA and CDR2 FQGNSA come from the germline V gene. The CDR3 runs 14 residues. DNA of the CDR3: TGTGCCAGCAGCTTAGACTGGACAGACAATGAGCAGTTCTTC. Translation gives CASSLDWTDNEQFF. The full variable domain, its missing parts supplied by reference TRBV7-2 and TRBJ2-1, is GAGVSQSPSNKVTEKGKDVELRCDPISGHTALYWYRQSLGQGLEFLIYFQGNSAPDKSGLPSDRFSAERTGGSVSTLTIQRTQQEDSAVYLCASSLDWTDNEQFFGPGTRLTVL.

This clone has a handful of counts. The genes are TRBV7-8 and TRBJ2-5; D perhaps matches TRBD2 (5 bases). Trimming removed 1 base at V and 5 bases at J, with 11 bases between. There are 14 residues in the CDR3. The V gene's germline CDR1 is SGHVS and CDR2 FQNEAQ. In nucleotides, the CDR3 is TGTGCCAGCAGCTTAGGGCTAGCTCGGGAGACCCAGTACTTC. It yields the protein CASSLGLARETQYF. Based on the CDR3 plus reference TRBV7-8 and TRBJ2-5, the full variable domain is GAGVSQSPRYKVAKRGQDVALRCDPISGHVSLFWYQQALGQGPEFLTYFQNEAQLDKSGLPSDRFFAERPEGSVSTLKIQRTQQEDSAVYLCASSLGLARETQYFGPGTRLLVL.

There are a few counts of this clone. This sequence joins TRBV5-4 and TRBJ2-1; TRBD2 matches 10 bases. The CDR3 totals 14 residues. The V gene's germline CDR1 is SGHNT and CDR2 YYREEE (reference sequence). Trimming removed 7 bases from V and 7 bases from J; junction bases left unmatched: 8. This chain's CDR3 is CASRGTSESNEQFF. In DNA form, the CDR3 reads TGTGCCAGCCGAGGGACTAGCGAGTCTAATGAGCAGTTCTTC.

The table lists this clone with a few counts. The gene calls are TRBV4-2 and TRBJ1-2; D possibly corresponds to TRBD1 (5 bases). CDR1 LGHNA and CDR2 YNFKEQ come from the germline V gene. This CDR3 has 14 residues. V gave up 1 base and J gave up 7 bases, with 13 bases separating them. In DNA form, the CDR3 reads TGTGCCAGCAGCCAAGCCCAGGGACTTCGTGGCTACACCTTC. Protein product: CASSQAQGLRGYTF.

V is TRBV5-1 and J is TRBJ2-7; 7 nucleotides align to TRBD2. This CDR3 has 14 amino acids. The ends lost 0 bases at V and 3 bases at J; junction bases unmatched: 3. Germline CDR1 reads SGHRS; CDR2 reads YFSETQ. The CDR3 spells CASSLEREDYEQYF. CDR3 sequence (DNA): TGCGCCAGCAGCTTGGAACGGGAGGACTACGAGCAGTACTTC.

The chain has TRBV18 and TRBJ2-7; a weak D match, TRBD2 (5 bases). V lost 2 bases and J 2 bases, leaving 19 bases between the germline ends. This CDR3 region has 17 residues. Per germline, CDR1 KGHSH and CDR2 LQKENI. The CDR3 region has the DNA TGTGCCAGCTCACCAGGCGTAAGCGGAAGTTTCCCCTACGAGCAGTACTTC. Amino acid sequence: CASSPGVSGSFPYEQYF.

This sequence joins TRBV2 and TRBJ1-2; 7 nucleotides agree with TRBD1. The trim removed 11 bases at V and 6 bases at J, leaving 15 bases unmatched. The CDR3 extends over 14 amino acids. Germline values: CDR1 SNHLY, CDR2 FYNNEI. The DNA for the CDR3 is TGTGCCGGAAGAGACAGGGCCATTAAGAATGGCTACACCTTC. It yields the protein CAGRDRAIKNGYTF.

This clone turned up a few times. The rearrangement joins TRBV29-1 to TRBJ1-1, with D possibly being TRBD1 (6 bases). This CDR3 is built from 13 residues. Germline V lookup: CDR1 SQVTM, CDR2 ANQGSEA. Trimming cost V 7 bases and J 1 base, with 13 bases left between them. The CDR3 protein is CSGTLQGNTEAFF. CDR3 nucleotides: TGCAGCGGAACCTTACAGGGGAACACTGAAGCTTTCTTT.

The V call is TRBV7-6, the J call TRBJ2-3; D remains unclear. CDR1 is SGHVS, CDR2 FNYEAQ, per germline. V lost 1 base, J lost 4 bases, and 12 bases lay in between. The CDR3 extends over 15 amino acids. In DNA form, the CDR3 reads TGTGCCAGCAGCTTAGTCCCCCGCGGCCCAGATACGCAGTATTTT. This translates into CASSLVPRGPDTQYF.

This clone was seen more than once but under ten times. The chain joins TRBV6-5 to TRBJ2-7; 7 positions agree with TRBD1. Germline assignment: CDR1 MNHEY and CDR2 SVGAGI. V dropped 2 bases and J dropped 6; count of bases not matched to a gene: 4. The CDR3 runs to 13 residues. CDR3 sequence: CASSYTRGSEQYF. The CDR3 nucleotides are TGTGCCAGCAGTTACACCAGGGGGAGCGAGCAGTACTTC.

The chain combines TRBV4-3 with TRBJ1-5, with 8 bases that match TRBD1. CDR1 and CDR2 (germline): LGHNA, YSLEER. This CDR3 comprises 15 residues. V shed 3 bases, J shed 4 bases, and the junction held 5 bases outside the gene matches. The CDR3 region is CASSHPDRANQPQHF. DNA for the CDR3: TGCGCCAGCAGCCATCCGGACAGGGCAAATCAGCCCCAGCATTTT.

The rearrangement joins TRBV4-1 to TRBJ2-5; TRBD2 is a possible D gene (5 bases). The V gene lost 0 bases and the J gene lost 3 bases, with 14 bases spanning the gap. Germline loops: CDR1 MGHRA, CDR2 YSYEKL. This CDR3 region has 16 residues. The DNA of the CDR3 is TGCGCCAGCAGCCAAGATAAACACCTAGCTAAAGAGACCCAGTACTTC. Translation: CASSQDKHLAKETQYF.

The CDR3 DNA follows: TGCGCCAGCAGCAAAGGGCTAGCGGGAGGGCAGGATGAGCAGTTCTTC. The encoded protein is CASSKGLAGGQDEQFF. The chain joins TRBV5-1 to TRBJ2-1; 12 bases fit TRBD2. The CDR3 totals 16 residues. V was clipped by 4 bases and J by 8 bases; unmatched bases: 10. Germline loops: CDR1 SGHRS, CDR2 YFSETQ.

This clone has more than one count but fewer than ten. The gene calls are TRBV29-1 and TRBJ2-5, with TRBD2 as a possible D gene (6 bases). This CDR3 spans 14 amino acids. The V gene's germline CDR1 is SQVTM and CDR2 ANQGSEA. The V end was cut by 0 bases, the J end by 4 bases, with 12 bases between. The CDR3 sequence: CSVEEGEVRETQYF. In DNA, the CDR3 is TGCAGCGTTGAAGAAGGGGAGGTCAGAGAGACCCAGTACTTC.

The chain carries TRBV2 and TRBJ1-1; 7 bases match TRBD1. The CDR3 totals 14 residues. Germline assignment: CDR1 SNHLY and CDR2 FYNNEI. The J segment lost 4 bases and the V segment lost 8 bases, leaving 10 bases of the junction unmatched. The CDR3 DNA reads TGTGCCAGCGATTTTGACAGGGTTGGCACTGAAGCTTTCTTT. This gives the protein CASDFDRVGTEAFF.

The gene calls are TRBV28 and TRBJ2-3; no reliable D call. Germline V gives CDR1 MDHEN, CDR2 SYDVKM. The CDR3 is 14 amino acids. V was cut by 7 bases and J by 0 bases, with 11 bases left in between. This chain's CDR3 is CASKYSRSTDTQYF. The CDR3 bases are TGTGCCAGCAAATATTCCAGGAGCACAGATACGCAGTATTTT.